The 23 T cell receptor beta chains below all came from one sample that was sequenced in a study of blood T cell repertoires in COVID-19. The assay was immunoSEQ multiplex PCR, and TCRdb's table has in-frame clones only and misses some. The data show about 210,000 clones, about 92% seen once. Sequencing used peripheral blood. The source is a young man with acute or convalescent COVID-19.

CDR3 region: CASNIRDRTYEQYF. CDR3 in DNA: TGTGCCAGCAATATCCGGGACAGAACCTACGAGCAGTACTTC. The chain uses TRBV6-5 and TRBJ2-7; TRBD1 matches 7 bases. This CDR3 has 14 residues. The V gene's germline CDR1 is MNHEY and CDR2 SVGAGI. J gave up 2 bases and V 7 bases, and 8 bases lay outside the gene matches.

The chain joins TRBV9 to TRBJ1-5; D might be TRBD1 (5 bases). Deletions cut 3 bases from V and 7 bases from J, with 17 bases between. The CDR3 sequence is 15 residues long. Germline CDR1 is SGDLS and CDR2 is YYNGEE. The CDR3 loop is CASSAGGLIWQPQHF. The DNA of the CDR3 is TGTGCCAGCAGCGCGGGGGGGTTGATTTGGCAGCCCCAGCATTTT.

The CDR3 loop reads CASSVRLQYQETQYF. CDR3 bases: TGTGCCAGCAGCGTCAGACTTCAGTACCAAGAGACCCAGTACTTC. The rearrangement joins TRBV11-2 to TRBJ2-5; D remains ambiguous. The CDR3 loop spans 15 amino acids. CDR1 and CDR2 (germline): SGHAT, FQNNGV. V was pared by 5 bases and J by 0 bases, with 13 bases between.

This clone has only one observation. The rearrangement links TRBV5-1 to TRBJ2-5, with 10 bases that match TRBD1. The ends lost 3 bases at V and 3 bases at J; junction bases unmatched: 5. The CDR3 length is 15 residues. Germline CDR1 and CDR2: SGHRS and YFSETQ. CDR3 bases: TGCGCCAGCAGCTCCGGGACAGGGGCCGAAGAGACCCAGTACTTC. This codes for CASSSGTGAEETQYF.

This clone was counted a single time. The chain is built from TRBV10-3 and TRBJ1-1; 7 bases align to TRBD1. The CDR3 is made up of 13 amino acids. CDR1 and CDR2 from the germline V gene are ENHRY and SYGVKD. V shed 7 bases and J 3 bases; nucleotides not matched to a gene: 5. The CDR3 is CAIIRDRDTEAFF. Here the CDR3 DNA reads TGTGCCATCATACGGGACAGAGACACTGAAGCTTTCTTT.

The table lists this clone with a count of one. The CDR3 region has the DNA TGTGCCAGCAGCTGGCGAAACAGGGGTGTAGGTGGCTACACCTTC. This codes for CASSWRNRGVGGYTF. The V and J genes are TRBV3-1 (or the pseudogene TRBV3-2) and TRBJ1-2; the match to TRBD1 covers 7 bases. Germline V lookup: CDR1 LGHDT, CDR2 YNNKEL (reference sequence). After removal of 5 bases from V and 7 bases from J, the junction contained 13 bases not matched to a gene. This CDR3 contains 15 residues.

The chain is built from TRBV5-1 and TRBJ2-7; the match to TRBD2 covers 7 bases. Trimming at V came to 4 bases and at J to 5 bases, leaving 15 bases not matched to a gene. This CDR3 contains 16 residues. Germline CDR1 is SGHRS and CDR2 is YFSETQ. The CDR3 nucleotides read TGCGCCAGCAGCGCGGGTTTGGGGGGGTCCTTAAACGAGCAGTACTTC. Protein sequence: CASSAGLGGSLNEQYF.

V usage is TRBV7-9 and J usage is TRBJ1-2, with a tentative D call TRBD1 (5 bases). This CDR3 contains 15 residues. The germline gives CDR1 SEHNR, CDR2 FQNEAQ (reference sequence). Trimming stripped 1 base from V and 6 bases from J, with 15 bases between. This CDR3 is CASSLVGARPDGYTF. The CDR3 DNA reads TGTGCCAGCAGCTTAGTAGGGGCCCGCCCGGATGGCTACACCTTC.

The rearrangement joins TRBV4-1 to TRBJ1-2; no definite D call. V shed 1 base and J shed 5 bases, with 8 bases lying between them. This CDR3 is built from 13 residues. From germline, CDR1 is MGHRA and CDR2 YSYEKL. In DNA form, the CDR3 reads TGCGCCAGCAGCCAAGTGACTGCATATGGCTACACCTTC. Translation gives CASSQVTAYGYTF.

The chain carries TRBV5-1 and TRBJ2-5; perhaps TRBD1 as D (6 bases). The CDR3 sequence is 16 residues long. The V and J ends lost 0 bases and 5 bases respectively, with 17 bases between them. Germline V CDR1 and CDR2: SGHRS, YFSETQ. DNA for the CDR3: TGCGCCAGCAGCTTGGATGGGGGCGCGTTAACGGAGACCCAGTACTTC. This translates into CASSLDGGALTETQYF.

The chain combines TRBV28 with TRBJ2-7; D is unclear. The CDR3 length is 13 residues. Germline loops: CDR1 MDHEN, CDR2 SYDVKM. The V end lost 3 bases, the J end lost 4 bases, and 10 bases lay between the germline ends. CDR3 amino acids: CASSFVPLYEQYF. The CDR3 nucleotides read TGTGCCAGCAGTTTTGTTCCTCTGTACGAGCAGTACTTC.

This rearrangement joins TRBV18 to TRBJ2-1; 11 bases are a match to TRBD1. Germline CDR1 KGHSH, CDR2 LQKENI. Germline trimming cut 3 bases from V and 9 bases from J; bases unmatched to any gene: 7. The CDR3 is 15 residues long. CDR3 in DNA: TGTGCCAGCTCACCTATCACCGGGACAGGGGGTGAGCAGTTCTTC. It specifies CASSPITGTGGEQFF.

This clone occurred once. V is TRBV3-1 (or the pseudogene TRBV3-2) and J is TRBJ2-2, with no clear D. The V end was cut by 1 base, the J end by 1 base, with 10 bases between. Germline CDR1 reads LGHDT; CDR2 reads YNNKEL (reference sequence). This CDR3 has 16 residues. This chain's CDR3 is CASSQAPRGNTGELFF. The CDR3 DNA reads as TGTGCCAGCAGCCAAGCACCCCGAGGGAACACCGGGGAGCTGTTTTTT.

The chain links TRBV4-2 to TRBJ2-3; 10 bases line up with TRBD2. In germline, CDR1 is LGHNA, CDR2 YNFKEQ. The V gene end was trimmed by 0 bases and the J gene end by 5 bases; junction bases not matched to a gene: 2. The length of the CDR3 is 15 residues. CDR3 DNA: TGTGCCAGCAGCCAAGAAAGACTAGCGGGAGATACGCAGTATTTT. This translates into CASSQERLAGDTQYF.

This clone occurred once. The rearrangement uses TRBV5-1 and TRBJ2-6; the match to TRBD1 covers 7 bases. Germline trimming cut 4 bases from V and 0 bases from J; bases unmatched to any gene: 13. Germline values: CDR1 SGHRS, CDR2 YFSETQ. This CDR3 region has 19 residues. The CDR3: CASSRLNRDRVSGANVLTF. The CDR3 DNA reads TGCGCCAGCAGCCGTTTAAACCGGGACAGAGTCTCTGGGGCCAACGTCCTGACTTTC.

V usage is TRBV5-1 and J usage is TRBJ1-1, with D possibly being TRBD1 (5 bases). The CDR3 loop spans 16 amino acids. The germline gives CDR1 SGHRS, CDR2 YFSETQ. V was pared by 0 bases and J by 0 bases, with 12 bases between. In nucleotides, the CDR3 is TGCGCCAGCAGCTTGGTGGGGCGTCTTTTGAACACTGAAGCTTTCTTT. Its protein product is CASSLVGRLLNTEAFF.

V gene TRBV7-9 combines with J gene TRBJ1-1; TRBD1 matches 9 bases. V shed 1 base, J shed 9 bases, and the junction held 6 bases outside the gene matches. CDR3 size: 14 residues. CDR1 and CDR2 (germline): SEHNR, FQNEAQ (reference sequence). The CDR3 DNA reads TGTGCCAGCAGCTTAGGGTTACAGGGGGCTCAAGCTTTCTTT. Residues: CASSLGLQGAQAFF.

This chain uses TRBV11-3 with TRBJ2-1, with D uncertain. Trimming shortened V by 5 bases and J by 4 bases, and 6 bases separated the two germline ends. The CDR3 sequence is 12 residues long. Germline V gene lookup returns CDR1 SGHNT and CDR2 YENEEA. The chain's CDR3 is CASSARYNEQFF. As DNA, the CDR3 is TGTGCCAGCAGCGCCAGGTACAATGAGCAGTTCTTC.

The rearrangement links TRBV7-3 to TRBJ2-1, with TRBD2 as a possible D gene (5 bases). V lost 5 bases to trimming and J lost 9 bases, with 14 bases between them. The CDR3 covers 13 residues. Germline V gives CDR1 SGHTA, CDR2 FQGTGA. CDR3 loop: CASSPGVYGEQFF. DNA of the CDR3: TGTGCCAGCAGCCCCGGGGTTTATGGTGAGCAGTTCTTC. The full variable domain, with the rest looked up from reference TRBV7-3 and TRBJ2-1, is GAGVSQTPSNKVTEKGKYVELRCDPISGHTALYWYRQSLGQGPEFLIYFQGTGAADDSGLPNDRFFAVRPEGSVSTLKIQRTERGDSAVYLCASSPGVYGEQFFGPGTRLTVL.

V is TRBV11-2 and J is TRBJ2-5; 7 bases map to TRBD2. Per the germline V gene, CDR1 is SGHAT and CDR2 is FQNNGV. The CDR3 spans 16 residues. With 5 bases clipped from V and 4 bases from J, the junction kept 13 bases outside the gene matches. The CDR3 DNA is TGTGCCAGCAGCGTAACTTCTAGCGGTGGGACAGAGACCCAGTACTTC. Its protein product is CASSVTSSGGTETQYF.

The chain joins TRBV3-1 (or the pseudogene TRBV3-2) to TRBJ2-7; D possibly corresponds to TRBD2 (5 bases). V was pared by 4 bases and J by 2 bases, with 6 bases between. Germline assignment: CDR1 LGHDT and CDR2 YNNKEL (reference sequence). This CDR3 is built from 12 residues. The CDR3 DNA reads as TGTGCCAGCAGCCTAGCGACCTACGAGCAGTACTTC. This sequence encodes CASSLATYEQYF.

Only one count was recorded for this clone. The V call is TRBV9, the J call TRBJ2-3; 8 nucleotides match TRBD1. J lost 1 base, V lost 0 bases, and 1 base had no gene match. The germline V gene encodes CDR1 SGDLS and CDR2 YYNGEE. This CDR3 has 15 amino acids. The CDR3 reads CASSVVTGGTDTQYF. The CDR3 DNA reads TGTGCCAGCAGCGTAGTGACAGGGGGCACAGATACGCAGTATTTT.

V usage is TRBV2 and J usage is TRBJ2-3; 8 nucleotides match TRBD1. This CDR3 has 15 amino acids. V shed 6 bases and J 6 bases; nucleotides not matched to a gene: 11. Per the germline V gene, CDR1 is SNHLY and CDR2 is FYNNEI. The CDR3 DNA sequence: TGTGCCAGCAGGGTGAGGGACAGGCCTCTGGATACGCAGTATTTT. Translating gives CASRVRDRPLDTQYF.